These 20 T cell receptor beta chains were all obtained from the same sample, sequenced in a study of T cells in localized non-small cell lung cancer. Clones were read by immunoSEQ multiplex PCR, and TCRdb kept only the in-frame ones, dropping some. The sample has about 79,000 clones, around four fifths seen once. The specimen was peripheral blood, collected before any cancer treatment. These receptor sequences come from a female donor aged 60 or older with stage I lung adenocarcinoma.

The gene calls are TRBV30 and TRBJ1-5; D call uncertain. From germline, CDR1 is GTSNPN and CDR2 SVGIG (reference sequence). Trimming cost V 1 base and J 5 bases, with 9 bases left between them. This CDR3 has 13 residues. CDR3 amino acids: CAWSGGSDQPQHF. CDR3 DNA sequence: TGTGCCTGGAGTGGAGGTTCAGATCAGCCCCAGCATTTT.

This chain joins TRBV27 and TRBJ1-2; D possibly corresponds to TRBD1 (5 bases). With 4 bases removed from V and 5 bases from J, the gap between germline ends came to 20 bases. This CDR3 has 16 residues. The germline CDR1 and CDR2 sequences are MNHEY and SMNVEV (reference sequence). The CDR3 region is CASSSLGTQGLYGYTF. Here the CDR3 DNA reads TGTGCCAGCAGTTCCCTCGGTACCCAGGGTTTATATGGCTACACCTTC.

This chain uses TRBV18 with TRBJ1-2; the match to TRBD1 covers 7 bases. Germline-derived CDR1 and CDR2 are KGHSH and LQKENI. V shed 2 bases, J shed 5 bases, and the junction held 5 bases outside the gene matches. CDR3 length equals 14 residues. The chain's CDR3 is CASSPGTVGYGYTF. CDR3 sequence (DNA): TGTGCCAGCTCACCAGGGACAGTAGGGTATGGCTACACCTTC.

J is TRBJ2-3 and V is TRBV7-9; the D gene is possibly TRBD2 (6 bases). The germline CDR1 and CDR2 sequences are SEHNR and FQNEAQ (reference sequence). The CDR3 spans 14 residues. CDR3 amino acids: CASRISGYTDTQYF. The CDR3 bases are TGTGCGAGTAGGATTAGCGGATACACAGATACGCAGTATTTT.

The J gene is TRBJ2-7, the V gene TRBV5-4; D not certain. The CDR3 has 12 amino acids. Germline-derived CDR1 and CDR2 are SGHNT and YYREEE (reference sequence). V was cut by 3 bases and J by 3 bases, with 7 bases left in between. The CDR3 spells CASSSDLYEQYF. DNA for the CDR3: TGTGCCAGCAGCTCAGATCTCTACGAGCAGTACTTC.

J is TRBJ2-4 and V is TRBV21-1; the D call of TRBD2 is as the table states it, not checked on the DNA. TRBV21-1 is a pseudogene. CDR3 length: 12 residues. This CDR3 is CASSARGCIQYF. CDR3 bases: TGTGCCAGCAGCGCCCGCGGGTGCATTCAGTACTTC.

V is TRBV5-5 and J is TRBJ1-2; weak D call: TRBD1 (6 bases). CDR1 SGHKS and CDR2 YYEKEE come from the germline V gene (reference sequence). The CDR3 is 17 residues long. V gave up 0 bases and J gave up 0 bases, with 15 bases separating them. The CDR3 protein is CASSLGLARGSNYGYTF. Written as DNA, the CDR3 is TGTGCCAGCAGCTTGGGACTGGCCAGGGGCTCTAACTATGGCTACACCTTC.

The rearrangement joins TRBV21-1 to TRBJ2-1; the table's TRBD2 call for D was not verified on the DNA. TRBV21-1 is designated a pseudogene. The CDR3 is made up of 16 amino acids. The CDR3 nucleotides are TGTGCCAGCAGCAAAGTATCAGCGGGGGATGTTAATGAGCAGTTCTTC. Protein sequence: CASSKVSAGDVNEQFF.

This clone was observed a handful of times. The chain uses TRBV7-9 and TRBJ1-5; tentative D call: TRBD1 (5 bases). This CDR3 comprises 14 residues. Germline V CDR1 and CDR2: SEHNR, FQNEAQ (reference sequence). Deletions cut 2 bases from V and 7 bases from J, with 12 bases between. The CDR3 bases are TGTGCCAGCAGCTTATCATCGGACACCCAGCCCCAGCATTTT. This codes for CASSLSSDTQPQHF.

The chain couples TRBV18 to TRBJ2-6; TRBD2 matches at 8 bases. The CDR3 length is 22 residues. Looked up from germline, CDR1 is KGHSH and CDR2 is LQKENI. With 3 bases clipped from V and 1 base from J, the junction kept 20 bases outside the gene matches. The CDR3 loop is CASSPRSLSGSKSPSGANVLTF. In DNA, the CDR3 is TGTGCCAGCTCACCGCGCTCGCTAAGCGGGAGTAAATCCCCGTCTGGGGCCAACGTCCTGACTTTC.

J is TRBJ2-7 and V is TRBV6-4; TRBD2 matches 8 bases. Germline CDR1 MRHNA, CDR2 SNTAGT. V shed 2 bases and J 6 bases; nucleotides not matched to a gene: 9. CDR3 length: 15 residues. The CDR3 loop is CASSDGRSGSGEQYF. Here the CDR3 DNA reads TGTGCCAGCAGTGACGGGCGGAGCGGGAGTGGCGAGCAGTACTTC.

Of note for this clone: Different DNA sequences within this sample yield the same CDR3. J is TRBJ2-3 and V is TRBV5-1; D is ambiguous. Germline V gives CDR1 SGHRS, CDR2 YFSETQ. The CDR3 runs 12 residues. V was pared by 2 bases and J by 1 base, with 2 bases between. The CDR3 reads CASSFGTDTQYF. CDR3 nucleotides: TGCGCCAGCAGCTTTGGCACAGATACGCAGTATTTT.

The gene calls are TRBV27 and TRBJ2-2, with 7 nucleotides matching TRBD2. Germline CDR1 reads MNHEY; CDR2 reads SMNVEV (reference sequence). Trimming removed 4 bases from V and 1 base from J; junction bases left unmatched: 3. This CDR3 has 15 residues. CDR3 region: CASSSWEGNTGELFF. CDR3 in DNA: TGTGCCAGCAGTTCTTGGGAGGGGAACACCGGGGAGCTGTTTTTT.

The V and J genes are TRBV6-5 and TRBJ2-3; a weak D match, TRBD2 (6 bases). Looked up from germline, CDR1 is MNHEY and CDR2 is SVGAGI. The CDR3 is made up of 13 amino acids. Trimming removed 2 bases at V and 5 bases at J, with 8 bases between. The CDR3 DNA is TGTGCCAGCAGTTACGTGGGGGGAGATACGCAGTATTTT. It encodes CASSYVGGDTQYF.

The rearrangement joins TRBV10-3 to TRBJ1-1; tentative D call: TRBD1 (6 bases). The germline V gene has CDR1 ENHRY and CDR2 SYGVKD. This CDR3 has 14 residues. Trimming took off 6 bases at V and 1 base at J, with 12 bases between the two ends. DNA of the CDR3: TGTGCCATCAGGATAGGACAGTCGAACACTGAAGCTTTCTTT. This codes for CAIRIGQSNTEAFF.

Only one count was recorded for this clone. This sequence joins TRBV11-2 and TRBJ2-1; possibly TRBD1 for D (5 bases). Germline values: CDR1 SGHAT, CDR2 FQNNGV. The CDR3 totals 14 residues. V gave up 4 bases and J gave up 7 bases, with 14 bases separating them. The CDR3 protein is CASSSLIRVNEQFF. The CDR3 region has the DNA TGTGCCAGCAGCTCCCTCATCAGGGTAAATGAGCAGTTCTTC. The entire variable domain, with the rest obtained from reference TRBV11-2 and TRBJ2-1, is as follows: EAGVAQSPRYKIIEKRQSVAFWCNPISGHATLYWYQQILGQGPKLLIQFQNNGVVDDSQLPKDRFSAERLKGVDSTLKIQPAKLEDSAVYLCASSSLIRVNEQFFGPGTRLTVL.

V usage is TRBV9 and J usage is TRBJ2-6; D gene unclear. V gave up 0 bases and J gave up 1 base, with 2 bases separating them. The CDR3 sequence is 14 residues long. Germline V gives CDR1 SGDLS, CDR2 YYNGEE. CDR3 coding DNA: TGTGCCAGCAGCGTAGTTTCTGGGGCCAACGTCCTGACTTTC. Amino acid sequence: CASSVVSGANVLTF.

The chain recombines TRBV10-3 with TRBJ1-1; the match to TRBD1 covers 7 bases. CDR1 and CDR2 (germline): ENHRY, SYGVKD. The CDR3 sequence is 12 residues long. J lost 7 bases, V lost 4 bases, and 3 bases had no gene match. CDR3 sequence reads: CAISVGDSEAFF. The CDR3 bases are TGTGCCATCAGTGTCGGGGACAGTGAAGCTTTCTTT.

The chain combines TRBV10-3 with TRBJ1-3; a possible D gene is TRBD1 (5 bases). The V gene's germline CDR1 is ENHRY and CDR2 SYGVKD. The CDR3 is 17 amino acids. V was trimmed by 0 bases and J by 2 bases, leaving 14 bases between them. The CDR3 DNA follows: TGTGCCATCAGTGAGTCGAGTTGGGACCTAACTGGAAACACCATATATTTT. Protein sequence: CAISESSWDLTGNTIYF.

V gene TRBV7-8 combines with J gene TRBJ1-4, with 9 bases fitting TRBD1. J gave up 3 bases and V 4 bases, and 18 bases lay outside the gene matches. The CDR3 runs 20 residues. CDR1 and CDR2 (germline): SGHVS, FQNEAQ. The CDR3 spells CASSSRMAGQGRSANEKLFF. CDR3 DNA sequence: TGTGCCAGCAGCTCGCGTATGGCGGGACAGGGACGATCGGCTAATGAAAAACTGTTTTTT. The variable domain in full, with the rest retrieved from reference TRBV7-8 and TRBJ1-4, is GAGVSQSPRYKVAKRGQDVALRCDPISGHVSLFWYQQALGQGPEFLTYFQNEAQLDKSGLPSDRFFAERPEGSVSTLKIQRTQQEDSAVYLCASSSRMAGQGRSANEKLFFGSGTQLSVL.